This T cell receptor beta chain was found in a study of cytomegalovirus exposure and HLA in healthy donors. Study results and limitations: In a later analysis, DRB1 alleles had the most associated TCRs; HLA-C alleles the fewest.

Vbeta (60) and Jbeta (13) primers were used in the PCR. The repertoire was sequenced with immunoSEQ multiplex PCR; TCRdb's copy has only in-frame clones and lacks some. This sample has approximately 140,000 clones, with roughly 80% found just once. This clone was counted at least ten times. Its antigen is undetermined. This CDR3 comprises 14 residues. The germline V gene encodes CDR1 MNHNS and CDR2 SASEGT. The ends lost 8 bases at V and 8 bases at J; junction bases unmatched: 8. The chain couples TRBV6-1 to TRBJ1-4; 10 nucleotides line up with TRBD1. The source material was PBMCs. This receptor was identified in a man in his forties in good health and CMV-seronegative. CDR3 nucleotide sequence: TGTGCCAGCCGACAGGGGGCCCTTGGGGAAAAACTGTTTTTT. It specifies CASRQGALGEKLFF.